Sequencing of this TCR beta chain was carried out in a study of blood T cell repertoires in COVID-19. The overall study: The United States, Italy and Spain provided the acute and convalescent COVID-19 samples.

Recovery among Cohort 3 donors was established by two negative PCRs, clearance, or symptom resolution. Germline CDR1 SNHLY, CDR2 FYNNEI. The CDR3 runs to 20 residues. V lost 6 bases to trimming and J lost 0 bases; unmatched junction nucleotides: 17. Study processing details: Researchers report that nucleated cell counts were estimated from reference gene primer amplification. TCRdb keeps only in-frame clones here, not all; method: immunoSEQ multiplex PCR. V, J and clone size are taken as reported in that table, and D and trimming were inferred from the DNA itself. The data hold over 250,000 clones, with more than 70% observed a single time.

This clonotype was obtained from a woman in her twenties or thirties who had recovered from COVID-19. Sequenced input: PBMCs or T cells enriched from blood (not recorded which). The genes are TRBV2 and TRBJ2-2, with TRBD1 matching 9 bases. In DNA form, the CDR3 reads TGTGCCAGCAGAGACCTAACCGGGACAGGGTTTTTTGCGAACACCGGGGAGCTGTTTTTT. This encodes CASRDLTGTGFFANTGELFF.